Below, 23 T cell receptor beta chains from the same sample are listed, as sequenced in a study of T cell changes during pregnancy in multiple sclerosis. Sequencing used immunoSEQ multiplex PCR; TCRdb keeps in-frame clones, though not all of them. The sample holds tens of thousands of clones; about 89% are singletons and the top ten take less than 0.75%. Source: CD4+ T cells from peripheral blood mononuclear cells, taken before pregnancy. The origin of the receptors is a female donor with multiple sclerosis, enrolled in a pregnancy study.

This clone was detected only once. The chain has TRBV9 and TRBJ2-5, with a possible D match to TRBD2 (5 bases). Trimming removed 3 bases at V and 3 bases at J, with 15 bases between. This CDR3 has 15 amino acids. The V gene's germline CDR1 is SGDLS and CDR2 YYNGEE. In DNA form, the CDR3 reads TGTGCCAGCAGCGCCCCTCAATTCGGGAAAGAGACCCAGTACTTC. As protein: CASSAPQFGKETQYF.

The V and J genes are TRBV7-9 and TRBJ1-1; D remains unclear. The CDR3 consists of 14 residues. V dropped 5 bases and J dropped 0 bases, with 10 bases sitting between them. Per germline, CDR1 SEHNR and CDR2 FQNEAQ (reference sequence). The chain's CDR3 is CASSPFGMNTEAFF. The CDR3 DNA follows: TGTGCCAGCAGCCCGTTCGGGATGAACACTGAAGCTTTCTTT. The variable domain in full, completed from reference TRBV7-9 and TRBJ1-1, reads DTGVSQNPRHKITKRGQNVTFRCDPISEHNRLYWYRQTLGQGPEFLTYFQNEAQLEKSRLLSDRFSAERPKGSFSTLEIQRTEQGDSAMYLCASSPFGMNTEAFFGQGTRLTVV.

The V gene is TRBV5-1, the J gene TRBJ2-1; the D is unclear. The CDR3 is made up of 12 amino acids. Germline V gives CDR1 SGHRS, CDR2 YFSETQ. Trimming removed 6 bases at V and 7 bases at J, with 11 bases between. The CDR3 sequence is CASKRSANEQFF. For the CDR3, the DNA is TGCGCCAGCAAAAGATCAGCGAATGAGCAGTTCTTC.

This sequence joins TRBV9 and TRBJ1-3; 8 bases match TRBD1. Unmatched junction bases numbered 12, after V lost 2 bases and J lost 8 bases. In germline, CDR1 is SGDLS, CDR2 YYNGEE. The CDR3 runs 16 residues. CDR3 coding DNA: TGTGCCAGCAGCGTCTCGGGGCAGGGGGCGGGCTACACCATATATTTT. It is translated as CASSVSGQGAGYTIYF.

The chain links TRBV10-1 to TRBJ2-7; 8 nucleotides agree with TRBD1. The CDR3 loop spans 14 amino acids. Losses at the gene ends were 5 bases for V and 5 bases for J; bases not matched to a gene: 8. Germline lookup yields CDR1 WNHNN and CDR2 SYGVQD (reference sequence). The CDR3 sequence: CASSPGQVVHEQYF. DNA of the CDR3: TGCGCCAGCAGTCCGGGACAGGTCGTCCACGAGCAGTACTTC.

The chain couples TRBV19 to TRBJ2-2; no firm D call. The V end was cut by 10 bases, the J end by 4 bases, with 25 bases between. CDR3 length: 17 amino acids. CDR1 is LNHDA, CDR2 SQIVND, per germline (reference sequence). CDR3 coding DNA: TGTGCCACACCACGGTTGAACAGCACACTCCTCACCGGGGAGCTGTTTTTT. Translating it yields CATPRLNSTLLTGELFF.

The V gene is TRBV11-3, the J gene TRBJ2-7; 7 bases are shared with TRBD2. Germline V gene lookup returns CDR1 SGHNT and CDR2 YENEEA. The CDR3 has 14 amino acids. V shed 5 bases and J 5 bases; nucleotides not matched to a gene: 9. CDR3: CASSPGLVADEQYF. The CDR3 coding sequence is TGTGCCAGCAGCCCCGGACTAGTAGCAGACGAGCAGTACTTC.

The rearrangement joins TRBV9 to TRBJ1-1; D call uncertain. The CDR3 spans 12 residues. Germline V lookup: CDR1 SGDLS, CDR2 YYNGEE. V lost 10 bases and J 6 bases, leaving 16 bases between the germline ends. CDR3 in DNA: TGTGCCTCATCTAAGGGAGGGTCTGAAGCTTTCTTT. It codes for CASSKGGSEAFF.

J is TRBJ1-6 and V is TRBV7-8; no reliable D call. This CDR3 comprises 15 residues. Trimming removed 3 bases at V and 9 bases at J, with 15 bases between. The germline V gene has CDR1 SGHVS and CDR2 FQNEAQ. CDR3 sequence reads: CASSLQRLEGSPLHF. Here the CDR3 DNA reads TGTGCCAGCAGCTTGCAAAGGCTGGAGGGTTCACCCCTCCACTTT.

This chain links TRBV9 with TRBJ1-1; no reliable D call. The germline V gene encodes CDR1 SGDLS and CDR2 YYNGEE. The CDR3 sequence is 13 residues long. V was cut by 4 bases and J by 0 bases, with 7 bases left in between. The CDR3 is CASSTTMNTEAFF. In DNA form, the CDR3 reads TGTGCCAGCAGCACAACCATGAACACTGAAGCTTTCTTT.

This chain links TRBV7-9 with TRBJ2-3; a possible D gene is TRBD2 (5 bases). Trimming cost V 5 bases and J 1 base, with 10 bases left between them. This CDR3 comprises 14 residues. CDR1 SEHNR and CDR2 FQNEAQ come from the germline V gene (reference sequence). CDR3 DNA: TGTGCCAGCAGCCCAGAGAGGGGCACAGATACGCAGTATTTT. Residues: CASSPERGTDTQYF. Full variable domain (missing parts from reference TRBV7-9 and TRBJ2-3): DTGVSQNPRHKITKRGQNVTFRCDPISEHNRLYWYRQTLGQGPEFLTYFQNEAQLEKSRLLSDRFSAERPKGSFSTLEIQRTEQGDSAMYLCASSPERGTDTQYFGPGTRLTVL.

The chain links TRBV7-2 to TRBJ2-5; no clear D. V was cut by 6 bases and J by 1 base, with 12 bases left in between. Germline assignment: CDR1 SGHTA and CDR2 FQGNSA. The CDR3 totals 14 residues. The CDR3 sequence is CASSPSRVQETQYF. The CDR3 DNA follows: TGTGCCAGCAGTCCAAGTCGGGTCCAAGAGACCCAGTACTTC.

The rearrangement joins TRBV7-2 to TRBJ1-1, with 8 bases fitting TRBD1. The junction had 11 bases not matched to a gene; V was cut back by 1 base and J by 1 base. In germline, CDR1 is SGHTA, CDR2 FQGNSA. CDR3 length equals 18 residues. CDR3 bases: TGTGCCAGCAGCTTAGTTTGGGGCCTCGGACAGGGGAACACTGAAGCTTTCTTT. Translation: CASSLVWGLGQGNTEAFF.

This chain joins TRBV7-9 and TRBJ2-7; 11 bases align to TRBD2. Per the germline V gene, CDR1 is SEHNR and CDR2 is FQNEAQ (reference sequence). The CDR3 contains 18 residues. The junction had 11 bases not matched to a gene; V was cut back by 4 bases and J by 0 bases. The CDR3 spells CASSSSDFGTSGSYEQYF. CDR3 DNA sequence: TGTGCCAGCAGCTCTAGTGACTTTGGGACTAGCGGCTCCTACGAGCAGTACTTC.

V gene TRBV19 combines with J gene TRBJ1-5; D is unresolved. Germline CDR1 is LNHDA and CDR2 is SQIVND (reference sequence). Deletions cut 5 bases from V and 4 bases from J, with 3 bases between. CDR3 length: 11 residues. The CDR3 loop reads CASSLNQPQHF. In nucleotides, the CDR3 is TGTGCCAGTAGTCTTAATCAGCCCCAGCATTTT.

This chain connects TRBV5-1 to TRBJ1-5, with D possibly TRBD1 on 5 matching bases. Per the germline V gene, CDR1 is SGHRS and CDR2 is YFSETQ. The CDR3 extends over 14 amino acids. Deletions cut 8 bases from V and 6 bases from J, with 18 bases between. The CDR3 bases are TGCGCCAGTGCTACGGGGGTTGATGCTCAGCCCCAGCATTTT. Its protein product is CASATGVDAQPQHF.

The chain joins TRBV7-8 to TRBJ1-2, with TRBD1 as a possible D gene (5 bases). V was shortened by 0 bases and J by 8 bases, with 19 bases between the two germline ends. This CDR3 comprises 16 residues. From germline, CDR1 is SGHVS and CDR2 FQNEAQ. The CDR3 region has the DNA TGTGCCAGCAGCTTAGCTCCGGAGGGGTTGAAAGGCGGCTACACCTTC. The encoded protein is CASSLAPEGLKGGYTF.

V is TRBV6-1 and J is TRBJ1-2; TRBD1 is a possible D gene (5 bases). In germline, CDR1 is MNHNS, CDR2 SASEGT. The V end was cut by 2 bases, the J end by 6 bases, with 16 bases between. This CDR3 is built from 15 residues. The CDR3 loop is CASSESLAGLDGYTF. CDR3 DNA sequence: TGTGCCAGCAGTGAATCTTTGGCAGGGCTCGATGGCTACACCTTC.

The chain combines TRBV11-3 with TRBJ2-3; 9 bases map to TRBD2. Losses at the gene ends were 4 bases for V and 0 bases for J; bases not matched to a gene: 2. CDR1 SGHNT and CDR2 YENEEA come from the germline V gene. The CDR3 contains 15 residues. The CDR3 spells CASSSSGVSTDTQYF. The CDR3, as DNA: TGTGCCAGCAGCTCTAGCGGGGTTAGCACAGATACGCAGTATTTT.

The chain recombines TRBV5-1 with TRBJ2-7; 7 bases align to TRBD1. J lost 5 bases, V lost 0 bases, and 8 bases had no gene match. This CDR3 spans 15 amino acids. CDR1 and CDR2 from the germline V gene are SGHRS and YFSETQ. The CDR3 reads CASSLVVGGIDEQYF. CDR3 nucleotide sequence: TGCGCCAGCAGCTTGGTTGTAGGGGGCATCGACGAGCAGTACTTC.

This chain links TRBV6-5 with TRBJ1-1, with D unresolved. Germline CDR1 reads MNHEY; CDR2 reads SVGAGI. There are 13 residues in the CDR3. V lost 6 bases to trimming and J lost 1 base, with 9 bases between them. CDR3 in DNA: TGTGCCAGCAGGTTTAACAGGAACACTGAAGCTTTCTTT. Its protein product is CASRFNRNTEAFF.

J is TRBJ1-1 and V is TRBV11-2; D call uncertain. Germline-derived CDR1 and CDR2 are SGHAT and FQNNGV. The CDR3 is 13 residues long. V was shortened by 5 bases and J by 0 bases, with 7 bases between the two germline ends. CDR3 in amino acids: CASSTDMNTEAFF. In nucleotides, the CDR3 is TGTGCCAGCAGCACAGACATGAACACTGAAGCTTTCTTT.

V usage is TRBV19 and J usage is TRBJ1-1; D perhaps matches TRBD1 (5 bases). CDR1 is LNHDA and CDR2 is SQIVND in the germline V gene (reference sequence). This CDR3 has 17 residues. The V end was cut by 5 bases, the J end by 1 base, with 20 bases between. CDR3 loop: CASSPLRGEGPNTEAFF. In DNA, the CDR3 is TGTGCCAGTAGTCCCCTCCGGGGGGAAGGTCCGAACACTGAAGCTTTCTTT.